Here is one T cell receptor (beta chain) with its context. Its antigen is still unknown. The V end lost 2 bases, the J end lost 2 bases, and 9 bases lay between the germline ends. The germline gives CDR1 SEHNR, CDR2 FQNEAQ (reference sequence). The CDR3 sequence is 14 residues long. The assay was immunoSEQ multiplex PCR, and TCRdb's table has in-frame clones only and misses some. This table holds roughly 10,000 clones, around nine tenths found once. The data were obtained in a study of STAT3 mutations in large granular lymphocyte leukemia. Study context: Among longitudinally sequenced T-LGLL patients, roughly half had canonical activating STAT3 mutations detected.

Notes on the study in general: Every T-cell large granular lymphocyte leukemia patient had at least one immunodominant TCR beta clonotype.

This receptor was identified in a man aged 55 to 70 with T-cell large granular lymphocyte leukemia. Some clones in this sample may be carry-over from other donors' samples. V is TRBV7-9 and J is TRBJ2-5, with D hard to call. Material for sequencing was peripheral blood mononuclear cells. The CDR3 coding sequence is TGTGCCAGCAGCTTAAACTCGCCGCAAGAGACCCAGTACTTC. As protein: CASSLNSPQETQYF.